The source of this T cell receptor (beta chain) is a study of T cell repertoires in cytomegalovirus infection. In the study overall: TCR beta signatures that were public indicated CMV infection and matching HLA type.

TCRdb re-called the reads with MiXCR, one entry per CDR3 protein. The sample consists of 560,000 or so distinct CDR3 sequences, 15% to 20% of them appearing once. General observations from the study: Ex vivo, HLA-C-restricted CMV-specific TCR beta clonotypes prevailed over the rest of the response. Summed frequency of shared TCR beta families picked out CMV carriers who also had the relevant HLA.

Worth noting for this clonotype: Its antigen is unknown. One end of the junction is discordant with germline, which a read error may explain.

Per the germline V gene, CDR1 is MGHRA and CDR2 is YSYEKL. This CDR3 has 17 amino acids. This chain joins TRBV4-1 and TRBJ2-1, with a tentative D call TRBD2 (7 bases). The sample comprised CD8+ T cells from PBMCs. The receptor was derived from a human donor in good health (CMV status not recorded). Some clones in this sample may be carry-over from other donors' samples. The CDR3, as DNA: TGCACCAGCAGCCAAGAGGTACGGGGGGCCTCCTACAATGAGCAGTTCTTC. Amino acids: CTSSQEVRGASYNEQFF.